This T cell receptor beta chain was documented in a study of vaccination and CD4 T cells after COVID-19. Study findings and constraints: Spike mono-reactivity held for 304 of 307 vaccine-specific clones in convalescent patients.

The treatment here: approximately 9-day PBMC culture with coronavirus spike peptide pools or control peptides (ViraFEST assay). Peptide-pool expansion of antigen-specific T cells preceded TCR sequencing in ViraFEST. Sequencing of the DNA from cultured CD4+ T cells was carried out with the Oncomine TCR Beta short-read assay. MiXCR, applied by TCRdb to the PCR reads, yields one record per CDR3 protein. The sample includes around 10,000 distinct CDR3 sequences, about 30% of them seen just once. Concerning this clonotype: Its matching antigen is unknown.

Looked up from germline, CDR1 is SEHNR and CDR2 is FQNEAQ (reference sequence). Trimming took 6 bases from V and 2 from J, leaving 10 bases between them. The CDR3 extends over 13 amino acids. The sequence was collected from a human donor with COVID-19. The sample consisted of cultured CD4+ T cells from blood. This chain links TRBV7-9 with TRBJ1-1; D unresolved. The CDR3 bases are TGTGCCAGCAGTCGGGGTTATAACACTGAAGCTTTCTTT. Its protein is CASSRGYNTEAFF. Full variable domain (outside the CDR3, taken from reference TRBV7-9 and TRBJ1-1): DTGVSQNPRHKITKRGQNVTFRCDPISEHNRLYWYRQTLGQGPEFLTYFQNEAQLEKSRLLSDRFSAERPKGSFSTLEIQRTEQGDSAMYLCASSRGYNTEAFFGQGTRLTVV.